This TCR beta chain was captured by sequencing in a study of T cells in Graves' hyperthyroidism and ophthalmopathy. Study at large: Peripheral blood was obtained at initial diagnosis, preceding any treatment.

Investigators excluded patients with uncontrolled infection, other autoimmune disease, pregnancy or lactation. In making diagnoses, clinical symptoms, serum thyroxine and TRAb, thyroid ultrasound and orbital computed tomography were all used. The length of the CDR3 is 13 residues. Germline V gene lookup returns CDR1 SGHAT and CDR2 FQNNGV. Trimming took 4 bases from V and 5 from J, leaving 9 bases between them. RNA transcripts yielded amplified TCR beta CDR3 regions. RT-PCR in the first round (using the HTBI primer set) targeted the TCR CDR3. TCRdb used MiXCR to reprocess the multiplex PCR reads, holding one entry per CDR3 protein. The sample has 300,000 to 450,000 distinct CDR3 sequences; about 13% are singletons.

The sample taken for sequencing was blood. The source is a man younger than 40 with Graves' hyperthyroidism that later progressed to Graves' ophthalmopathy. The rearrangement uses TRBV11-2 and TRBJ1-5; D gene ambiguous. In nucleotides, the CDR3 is TGTGCCAGCAGCTCCCACTCAGATCAGCCCCAGCATTTT. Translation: CASSSHSDQPQHF.